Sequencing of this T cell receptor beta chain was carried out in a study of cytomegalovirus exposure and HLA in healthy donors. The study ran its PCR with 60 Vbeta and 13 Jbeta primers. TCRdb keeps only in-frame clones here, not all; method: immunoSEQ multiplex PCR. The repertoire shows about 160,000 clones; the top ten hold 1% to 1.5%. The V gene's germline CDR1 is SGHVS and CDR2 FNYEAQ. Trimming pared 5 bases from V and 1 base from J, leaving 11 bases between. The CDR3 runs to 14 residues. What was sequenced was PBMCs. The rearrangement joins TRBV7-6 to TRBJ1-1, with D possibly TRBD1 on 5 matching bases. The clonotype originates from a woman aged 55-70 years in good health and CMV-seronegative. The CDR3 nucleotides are TGTGCCAGCAGCGAGGCGCAGGGGAACACTGAAGCTTTCTTT. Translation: CASSEAQGNTEAFF.